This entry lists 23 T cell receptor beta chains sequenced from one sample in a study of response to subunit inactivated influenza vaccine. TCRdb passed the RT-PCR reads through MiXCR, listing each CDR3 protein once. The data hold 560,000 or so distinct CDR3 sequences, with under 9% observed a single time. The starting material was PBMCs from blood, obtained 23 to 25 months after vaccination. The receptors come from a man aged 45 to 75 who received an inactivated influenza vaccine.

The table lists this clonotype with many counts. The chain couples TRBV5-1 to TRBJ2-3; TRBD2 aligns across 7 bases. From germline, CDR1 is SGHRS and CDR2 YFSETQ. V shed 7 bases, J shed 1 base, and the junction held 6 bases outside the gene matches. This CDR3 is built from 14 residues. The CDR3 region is CASRRGGGTDTQYF. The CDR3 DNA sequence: TGCGCCAGCCGGCGCGGGGGTGGCACAGATACGCAGTATTTT.

The CDR3 reads CASSLWGGVDTEQFF. CDR3 bases: TGTGCCAGCAGTTTATGGGGAGGAGTGGATACTGAGCAGTTCTTC. This chain joins TRBV28 and TRBJ2-1; a weak D match, TRBD2 (6 bases). CDR1 and CDR2 from the germline V gene are MDHEN and SYDVKM. V was cut by 0 bases and J by 9 bases, with 15 bases left in between. CDR3 size: 15 residues.

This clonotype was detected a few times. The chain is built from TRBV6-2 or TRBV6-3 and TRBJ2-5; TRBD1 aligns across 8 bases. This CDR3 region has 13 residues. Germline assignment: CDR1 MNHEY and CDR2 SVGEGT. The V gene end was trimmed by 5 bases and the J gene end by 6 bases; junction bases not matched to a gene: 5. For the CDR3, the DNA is TGTGCCAGCAGTCGGACAGGGTGGAAGACCCAGTACTTC. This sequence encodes CASSRTGWKTQYF.

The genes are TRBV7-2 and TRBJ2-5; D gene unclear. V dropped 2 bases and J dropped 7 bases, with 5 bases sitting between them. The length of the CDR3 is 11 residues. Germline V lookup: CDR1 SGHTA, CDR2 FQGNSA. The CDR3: CASSLSVTQYF. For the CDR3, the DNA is TGTGCCAGCAGCTTATCGGTGACCCAGTACTTC.

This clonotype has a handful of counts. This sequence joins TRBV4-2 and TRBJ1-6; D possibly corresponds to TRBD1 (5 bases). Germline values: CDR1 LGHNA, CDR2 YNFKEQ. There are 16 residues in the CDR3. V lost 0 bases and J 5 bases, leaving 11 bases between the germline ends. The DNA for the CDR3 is TGTGCCAGCAGCCAAGAAGTGGCAGGGAATAATTCACCCCTCCACTTT. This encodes CASSQEVAGNNSPLHF.

The CDR3: CASSSAGLAMDTQYF. The DNA for the CDR3 is TGTGCCAGCAGTTCAGCGGGACTAGCAATGGATACGCAGTATTTT. The chain combines TRBV27 with TRBJ2-3, with 9 nucleotides matching TRBD2. This CDR3 contains 15 residues. CDR1 is MNHEY, CDR2 SMNVEV, per germline (reference sequence). V shed 4 bases and J 6 bases; nucleotides not matched to a gene: 8.

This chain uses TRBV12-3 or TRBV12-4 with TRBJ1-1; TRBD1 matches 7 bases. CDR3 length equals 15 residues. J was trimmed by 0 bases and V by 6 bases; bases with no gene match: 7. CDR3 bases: TGTGCCAGCAGCTGGGGACAGCCCATGAACACTGAAGCTTTCTTT. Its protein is CASSWGQPMNTEAFF.

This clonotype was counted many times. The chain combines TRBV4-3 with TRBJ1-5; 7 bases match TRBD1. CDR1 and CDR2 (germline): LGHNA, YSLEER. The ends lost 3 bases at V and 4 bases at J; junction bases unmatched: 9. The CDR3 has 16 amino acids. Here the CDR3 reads CASSQEAQGKNQPQHF. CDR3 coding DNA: TGCGCCAGCAGCCAGGAAGCACAGGGGAAGAATCAGCCCCAGCATTTT.

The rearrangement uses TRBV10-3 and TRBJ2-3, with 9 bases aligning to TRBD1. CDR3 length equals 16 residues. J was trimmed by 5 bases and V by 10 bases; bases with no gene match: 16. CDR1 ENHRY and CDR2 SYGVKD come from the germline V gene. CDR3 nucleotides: TGTGCCACCAGGAGCCATACAGGGGGCGCGGGAGATACGCAGTATTTT. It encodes CATRSHTGGAGDTQYF.

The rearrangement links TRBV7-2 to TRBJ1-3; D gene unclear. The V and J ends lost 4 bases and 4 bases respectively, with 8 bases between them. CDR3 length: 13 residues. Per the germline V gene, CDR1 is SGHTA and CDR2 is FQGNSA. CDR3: CASSWTVGNTIYF. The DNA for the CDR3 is TGTGCCAGCAGCTGGACCGTGGGAAACACCATATATTTT.

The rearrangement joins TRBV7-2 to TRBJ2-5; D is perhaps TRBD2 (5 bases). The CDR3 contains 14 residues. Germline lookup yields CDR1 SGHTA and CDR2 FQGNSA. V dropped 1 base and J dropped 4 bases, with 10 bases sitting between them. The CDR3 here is CASSLVRVRETQYF. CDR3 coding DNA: TGTGCCAGCAGCTTAGTGCGGGTACGAGAGACCCAGTACTTC.

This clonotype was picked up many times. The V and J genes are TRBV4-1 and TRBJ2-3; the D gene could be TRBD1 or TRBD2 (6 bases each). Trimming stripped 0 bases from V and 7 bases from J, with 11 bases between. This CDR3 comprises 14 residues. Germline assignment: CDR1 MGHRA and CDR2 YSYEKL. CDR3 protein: CASSQDGGRYTQYF. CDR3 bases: TGCGCCAGCAGCCAAGATGGGGGGCGATATACGCAGTATTTT.

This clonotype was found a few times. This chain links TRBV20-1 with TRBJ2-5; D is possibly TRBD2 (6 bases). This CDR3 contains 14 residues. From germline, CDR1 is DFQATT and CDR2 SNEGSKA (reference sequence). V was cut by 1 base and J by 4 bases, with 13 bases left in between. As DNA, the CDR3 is TGCAGTGCTAGAGTATGGGGGGTCCGAGAGACCCAGTACTTC. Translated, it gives CSARVWGVRETQYF.

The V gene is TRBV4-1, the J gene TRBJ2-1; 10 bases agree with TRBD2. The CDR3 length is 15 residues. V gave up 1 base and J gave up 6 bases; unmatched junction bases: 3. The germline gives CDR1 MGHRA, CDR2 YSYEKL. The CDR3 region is CASSQGAGGGNEQFF. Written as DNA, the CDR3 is TGCGCCAGCAGCCAAGGAGCGGGAGGGGGCAATGAGCAGTTCTTC.

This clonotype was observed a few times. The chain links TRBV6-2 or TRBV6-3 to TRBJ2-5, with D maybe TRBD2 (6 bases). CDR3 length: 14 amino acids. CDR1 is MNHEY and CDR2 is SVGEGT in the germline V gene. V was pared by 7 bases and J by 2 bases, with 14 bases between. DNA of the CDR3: TGTGCCAGCACCAAGGAGGGGAGGCAAGAGACCCAGTACTTC. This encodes CASTKEGRQETQYF.

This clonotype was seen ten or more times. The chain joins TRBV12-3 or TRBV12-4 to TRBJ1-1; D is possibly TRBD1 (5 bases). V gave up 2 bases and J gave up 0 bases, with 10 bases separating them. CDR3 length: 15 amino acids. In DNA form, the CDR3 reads TGTGCCAGCAGTTTATCCCCGGGGGTGAACACTGAAGCTTTCTTT. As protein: CASSLSPGVNTEAFF.

The chain's CDR3 is CASSRGMGTGELFF. The CDR3 nucleotides are TGCGCCAGCAGCAGGGGGATGGGCACCGGGGAGCTGTTTTTT. The V call is TRBV5-1, the J call TRBJ2-2, with D tentatively TRBD1 (6 bases). Trimming removed 4 bases from V and 4 bases from J, with 11 bases in between. CDR3 length: 14 amino acids. CDR1 and CDR2 from the germline V gene are SGHRS and YFSETQ.

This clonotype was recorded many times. The CDR3 sequence is CSARSSGLGSPLHF. In DNA, the CDR3 is TGCAGTGCTCGGTCTTCAGGGTTGGGGTCACCCCTCCACTTT. V and J are TRBV20-1 and TRBJ1-6, with D possibly being TRBD1 (5 bases). The V gene's germline CDR1 is DFQATT and CDR2 SNEGSKA (reference sequence). Trimming removed 5 bases from V and 10 bases from J, with 18 bases in between. The CDR3 has 14 residues.

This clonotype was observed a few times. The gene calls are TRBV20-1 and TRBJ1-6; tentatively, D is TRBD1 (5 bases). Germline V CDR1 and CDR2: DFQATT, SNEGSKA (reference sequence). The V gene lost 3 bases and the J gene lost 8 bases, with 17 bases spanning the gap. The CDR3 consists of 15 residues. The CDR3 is CSASRGSFWDSPLHF. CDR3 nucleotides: TGCAGTGCTAGCCGGGGGTCATTCTGGGATTCACCCCTCCACTTT.

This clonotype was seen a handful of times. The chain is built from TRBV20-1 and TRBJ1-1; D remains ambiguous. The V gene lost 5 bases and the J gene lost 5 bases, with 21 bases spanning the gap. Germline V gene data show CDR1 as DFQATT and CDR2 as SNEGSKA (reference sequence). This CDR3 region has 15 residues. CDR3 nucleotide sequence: TGCAGTGCTTTTTTAAAGGTTGTCGCGGGGACTGAAGCTTTCTTT. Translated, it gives CSAFLKVVAGTEAFF.

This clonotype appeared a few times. In DNA, the CDR3 is TGTGCCAGCCGGAGACCAGGGGGAGAGACCCAGTACTTC. It is translated as CASRRPGGETQYF. The J gene is TRBJ2-5, the V gene TRBV6-2 or TRBV6-3; 7 bases fit TRBD1. Per the germline V gene, CDR1 is MNHEY and CDR2 is SVGEGT. This CDR3 region has 13 residues. V trimming: 8 bases; J trimming: 4 bases; junction bases outside the gene matches: 7.

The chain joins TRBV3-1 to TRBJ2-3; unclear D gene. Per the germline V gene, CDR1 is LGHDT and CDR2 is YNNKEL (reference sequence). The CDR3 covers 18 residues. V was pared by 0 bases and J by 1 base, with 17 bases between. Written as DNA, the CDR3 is TGTGCCAGCAGCCAAGACCCCTTAGCCTCTTCGGGCACAGATACGCAGTATTTT. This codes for CASSQDPLASSGTDTQYF.

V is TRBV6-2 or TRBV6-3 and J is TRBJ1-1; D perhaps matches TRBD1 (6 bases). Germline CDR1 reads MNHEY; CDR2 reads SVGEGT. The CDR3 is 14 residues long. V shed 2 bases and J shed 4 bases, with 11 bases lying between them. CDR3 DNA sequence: TGTGCCAGCAGTTACGTCGCAGGGGCCACTGAAGCTTTCTTT. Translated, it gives CASSYVAGATEAFF.